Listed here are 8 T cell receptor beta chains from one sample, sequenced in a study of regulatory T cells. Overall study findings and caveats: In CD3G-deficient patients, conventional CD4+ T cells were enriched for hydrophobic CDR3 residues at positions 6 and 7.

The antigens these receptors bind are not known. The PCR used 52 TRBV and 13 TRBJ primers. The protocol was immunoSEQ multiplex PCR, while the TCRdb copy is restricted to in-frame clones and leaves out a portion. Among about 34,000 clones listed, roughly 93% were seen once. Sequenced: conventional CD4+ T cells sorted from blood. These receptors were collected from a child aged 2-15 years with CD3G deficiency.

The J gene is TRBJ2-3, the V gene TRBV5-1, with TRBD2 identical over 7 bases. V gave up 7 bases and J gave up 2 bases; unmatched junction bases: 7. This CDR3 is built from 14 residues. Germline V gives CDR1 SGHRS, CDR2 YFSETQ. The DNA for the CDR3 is TGCGCCAGCGGGCCGGGACTACTCACAGATACGCAGTATTTT. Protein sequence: CASGPGLLTDTQYF.

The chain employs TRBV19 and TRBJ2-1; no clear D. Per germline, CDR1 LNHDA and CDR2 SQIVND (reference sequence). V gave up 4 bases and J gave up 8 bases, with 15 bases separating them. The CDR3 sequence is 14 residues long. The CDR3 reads CASSRNSHPHEQFF. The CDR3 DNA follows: TGTGCCAGTAGTAGGAACTCTCACCCCCATGAGCAGTTCTTC.

The CDR3 here is CASSPIQGPGGKTVF. CDR3 bases: TGTGCCAGCAGCCCAATACAGGGGCCCGGGGGAAAAACTGTTTTT. The V call is TRBV21-1, the J call TRBJ1-4; TRBD1 is the table's D call, not checked against the DNA. TRBV21-1 is a known pseudogene. The CDR3 runs to 15 residues.

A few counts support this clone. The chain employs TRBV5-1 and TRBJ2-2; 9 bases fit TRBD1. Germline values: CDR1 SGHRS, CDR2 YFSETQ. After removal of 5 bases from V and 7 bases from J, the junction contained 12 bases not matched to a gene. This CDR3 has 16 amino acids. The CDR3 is CASSPGTGRVSGELFF. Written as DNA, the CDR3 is TGCGCCAGCAGTCCCGGGACAGGGAGAGTTAGCGGGGAGCTGTTTTTT.

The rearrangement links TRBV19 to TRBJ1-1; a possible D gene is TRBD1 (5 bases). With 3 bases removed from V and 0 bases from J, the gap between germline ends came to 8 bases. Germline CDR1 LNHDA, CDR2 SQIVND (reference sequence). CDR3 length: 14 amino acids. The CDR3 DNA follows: TGTGCCAGTAGTATGAGGGGTGTGAACACTGAAGCTTTCTTT. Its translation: CASSMRGVNTEAFF.

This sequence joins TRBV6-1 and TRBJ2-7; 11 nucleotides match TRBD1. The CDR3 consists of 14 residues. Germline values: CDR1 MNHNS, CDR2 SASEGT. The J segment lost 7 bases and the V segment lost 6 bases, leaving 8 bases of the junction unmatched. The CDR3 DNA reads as TGTGCCAGCAGACGCGGACAGGGGGCAGAAGAGCAGTACTTC. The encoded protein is CASRRGQGAEEQYF.

CDR3 sequence: CASTRDGVRTYGYTF. In nucleotides, the CDR3 is TGTGCCAGCACGAGGGACGGGGTACGGACCTATGGCTACACCTTC. The J gene is TRBJ1-2, the V gene TRBV6-1; tentatively, D is TRBD1 (5 bases). The CDR3 sequence is 15 residues long. The germline V gene has CDR1 MNHNS and CDR2 SASEGT. V lost 7 bases to trimming and J lost 4 bases, with 19 bases between them.

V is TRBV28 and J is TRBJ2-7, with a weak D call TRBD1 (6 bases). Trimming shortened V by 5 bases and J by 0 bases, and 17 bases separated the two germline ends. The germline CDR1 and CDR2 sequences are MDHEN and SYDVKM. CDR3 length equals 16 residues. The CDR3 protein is CASSPTLGQSSYEQYF. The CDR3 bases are TGTGCCAGCAGTCCGACCCTTGGACAGAGCTCCTACGAGCAGTACTTC.